These 24 T cell receptor beta chains came from one sample sequenced in a study of shared clonotypes between healthy human individuals. CD45RO-negative, CCR7-selected cells formed the naive CD8 fraction, which excluded terminally differentiated effector memory CD45RA+ cells. The protocol was immunoSEQ multiplex PCR, while the TCRdb copy is restricted to in-frame clones and leaves out a portion. The top ten hold 1% to 1.3% of the sample, which has about 2 million clones, roughly 94% seen once. Input material: naive CD8+ T cells sorted from blood. Receptor source: a man aged 18-30 years in good health.

J is TRBJ2-7 and V is TRBV10-1; D possibly corresponds to TRBD2 (5 bases). The CDR3 contains 14 residues. V was pared by 0 bases and J by 6 bases, with 12 bases between. The germline CDR1 and CDR2 sequences are WNHNN and SYGVQD (reference sequence). The DNA of the CDR3 is TGCGCCAGCAGTGAGTCGGACCCCGAGGGCGAGCAGTACTTC. Amino acid sequence: CASSESDPEGEQYF.

The rearrangement joins TRBV7-9 to TRBJ2-1; D possibly matches TRBD1 or TRBD2 (5 bases each). The CDR3 contains 14 residues. The germline V gene encodes CDR1 SEHNR and CDR2 FQNEAQ (reference sequence). Trimming removed 4 bases at V and 2 bases at J, with 9 bases between. CDR3 in amino acids: CASSWDGAYNEQFF. Here the CDR3 DNA reads TGTGCCAGCAGCTGGGACGGGGCCTACAATGAGCAGTTCTTC.

Remarks on this clone: The junction departs from the called germline gene at one end, perhaps through a read error. The chain uses TRBV7-7 and TRBJ2-1; 11 nucleotides match TRBD2. The CDR3 loop spans 16 amino acids. Germline CDR1 reads SSHAT; CDR2 reads FNYEAQ (reference sequence). CDR3 sequence (DNA): TGTGCTAGCAGCTTAGCAGGGACTAGCGGCTACAATGAGCAGTTCTTC. It translates to CASSLAGTSGYNEQFF.

The rearrangement links TRBV7-9 to TRBJ2-1, with 11 bases matching TRBD2. Germline values: CDR1 SEHNR, CDR2 FQNEAQ (reference sequence). The length of the CDR3 is 16 residues. Trimming cost V 4 bases and J 4 bases; bases outside gene matches: 6. The CDR3 is CASSSVASGRYNEQFF. Written as DNA, the CDR3 is TGTGCCAGCAGCTCTGTCGCTAGCGGGAGGTACAATGAGCAGTTCTTC.

The V call is TRBV4-1, the J call TRBJ2-5; 9 bases are a match to TRBD2. With 3 bases clipped from V and 2 bases from J, the junction kept 7 bases outside the gene matches. In germline, CDR1 is MGHRA, CDR2 YSYEKL. The CDR3 sequence is 16 residues long. In nucleotides, the CDR3 is TGCGCCAGCAGCCAGCTTAGCGGGGGACCACAAGAGACCCAGTACTTC. Translated, it gives CASSQLSGGPQETQYF.

Remarks on this clone: This specimen includes other DNA sequences encoding the same CDR3. This chain uses TRBV28 with TRBJ2-7; D is unresolved. The CDR3 has 12 amino acids. Germline V gene lookup returns CDR1 MDHEN and CDR2 SYDVKM. The V end lost 2 bases, the J end lost 4 bases, and 6 bases lay between the germline ends. This CDR3 reads CASSLTGYEQYF. CDR3 in DNA: TGTGCCAGCAGTTTAACCGGATACGAGCAGTACTTC. The entire variable domain, with the rest obtained from reference TRBV28 and TRBJ2-7, is as follows: DVKVTQSSRYLVKRTGEKVFLECVQDMDHENMFWYRQDPGLGLRLIYFSYDVKMKEKGDIPEGYSVSREKKERFSLILESASTNQTSMYLCASSLTGYEQYFGPGTRLTVT.

This chain joins TRBV6-6 and TRBJ2-5; 8 positions match TRBD1. The J segment lost 4 bases and the V segment lost 3 bases, leaving 10 bases of the junction unmatched. The germline V gene has CDR1 MNHNY and CDR2 SVGAGI (reference sequence). There are 16 residues in the CDR3. The CDR3 bases are TGTGCCAGCAGTTATCCGGACAGGGATGGGGGAGAGACCCAGTACTTC. This translates into CASSYPDRDGGETQYF.

This sequence joins TRBV6-1 and TRBJ2-3, with D tentatively TRBD1 (6 bases). The CDR3 length is 15 residues. Germline CDR1 MNHNS, CDR2 SASEGT. Trimming removed 3 bases at V and 4 bases at J, with 14 bases between. CDR3 in DNA: TGTGCCAGCAGTGAGGATCCGGACAGCCCAGATACGCAGTATTTT. It is translated as CASSEDPDSPDTQYF.

Concerning this clone itself: The same CDR3 arises from other DNA sequences in this sample as well. The rearrangement joins TRBV13 to TRBJ1-1; D remains unclear. CDR1 is PRHDT and CDR2 is FYEKMQ in the germline V gene (reference sequence). This CDR3 has 11 amino acids. V lost 0 bases to trimming and J lost 6 bases, with 2 bases between them. The CDR3: CASSLGAEAFF. The CDR3, as DNA: TGTGCCAGCAGCTTAGGAGCTGAAGCTTTCTTT.

Concerning this clone: The sample has other DNA sequences that encode this CDR3 too. The rearrangement joins TRBV18 to TRBJ2-3; D might be TRBD2 (5 bases). The V and J ends lost 6 bases and 3 bases respectively, with 10 bases between them. Per germline, CDR1 KGHSH and CDR2 LQKENI. The CDR3 runs to 13 residues. The DNA for the CDR3 is TGTGCCAGCTCCCTCGGCGGGACAGATACGCAGTATTTT. This codes for CASSLGGTDTQYF.

The gene calls are TRBV4-3 and TRBJ2-1, with a possible D match to TRBD2 (6 bases). The CDR3 has 17 amino acids. V lost 0 bases and J 3 bases, leaving 15 bases between the germline ends. The germline V gene encodes CDR1 LGHNA and CDR2 YSLEER. CDR3 residues: CASSQDFVLANYNEQFF. CDR3 sequence (DNA): TGCGCCAGCAGCCAAGATTTCGTCCTAGCGAACTACAATGAGCAGTTCTTC.

The chain has TRBV7-8 and TRBJ2-5; D possibly matches TRBD1 or TRBD2 (5 bases each). CDR1 is SGHVS and CDR2 is FQNEAQ in the germline V gene. The germline V and J ends were trimmed by 4 bases and 2 bases, with 8 bases remaining between them. The CDR3 is made up of 13 amino acids. CDR3: CASSWWGQETQYF. The CDR3, as DNA: TGTGCCAGCAGCTGGTGGGGGCAAGAGACCCAGTACTTC.

This chain joins TRBV5-4 and TRBJ2-1; D ambiguous. The CDR3 contains 15 residues. Per the germline V gene, CDR1 is SGHNT and CDR2 is YYREEE (reference sequence). V shed 4 bases and J shed 10 bases, with 21 bases lying between them. CDR3 DNA sequence: TGTGCCAGCAGCATCGGCGCCGGGCCCCTGGGGGAGCAGTTCTTC. Its protein product is CASSIGAGPLGEQFF.

This clone was seen once. Just one base apart from a much larger clone, this may be a read error. Distinct nucleotide sequences in the sample also encode this CDR3. This chain links TRBV11-2 with TRBJ1-1, with 8 positions matching TRBD1. Trimming took 3 bases from V and 3 from J; bases not matched to a gene: 0. This CDR3 region has 13 residues. Per the germline V gene, CDR1 is SGHAT and CDR2 is FQNNGV. The CDR3 here is CASSLTGDTEAFF. The CDR3 DNA reads TGTGCCAGCAGCTTGACAGGGGACACTGAAGCTTTCTTT.

V usage is TRBV9 and J usage is TRBJ2-1; 11 bases are a match to TRBD2. V shed 6 bases, J shed 8 bases, and the junction held 7 bases outside the gene matches. The CDR3 consists of 14 residues. Germline V gene sequence: CDR1 SGDLS, CDR2 YYNGEE. The CDR3 DNA follows: TGTGCCAGCAACTTAGCGGGAGGGATAGATGAGCAGTTCTTC. Translation: CASNLAGGIDEQFF.

Comments on this clone: The junction does not match germline at one end; this may be a read error. The CDR3 bases are TGTGCCTGGAGTAGCGGAAAAGAGACCCAGCACTTC. Its protein is CAWSSGKETQHF. The chain recombines TRBV30 with TRBJ2-5, with a tentative D call TRBD2 (5 bases). Germline-derived CDR1 and CDR2 are GTSNPN and SVGIG (reference sequence). This CDR3 contains 12 residues.

A remark on this clone: This CDR3 is also generated by other DNA sequences in the sample. The V and J genes are TRBV6-5 and TRBJ1-1; D is ambiguous. The V gene lost 2 bases and the J gene lost 0 bases, with 7 bases spanning the gap. Germline V gene sequence: CDR1 MNHEY, CDR2 SVGAGI. The CDR3 has 14 residues. The CDR3 region has the DNA TGTGCCAGCAGTTACGGGCACTTGAACACTGAAGCTTTCTTT. It codes for CASSYGHLNTEAFF.

The chain has TRBV27 and TRBJ1-5; tentative D call: TRBD1 (6 bases). Germline assignment: CDR1 MNHEY and CDR2 SMNVEV (reference sequence). V lost 4 bases, J lost 1 base, and 14 bases lay in between. The CDR3 covers 16 residues. CDR3 in DNA: TGTGCCAGCAGTTCCCTTTGGGGGGCGAGCAATCAGCCCCAGCATTTT. It is translated as CASSSLWGASNQPQHF.

This clone occurred once. The chain is built from TRBV9 and TRBJ1-1, with 7 bases matching TRBD1. Germline V lookup: CDR1 SGDLS, CDR2 YYNGEE. The CDR3 totals 16 residues. The V gene end was trimmed by 4 bases and the J gene end by 4 bases; junction bases not matched to a gene: 13. CDR3 DNA sequence: TGTGCCAGCAGCCTTTGGGGAGGGGGCAGCGGCACTGAAGCTTTCTTT. This gives the protein CASSLWGGGSGTEAFF.

This clone was observed once. The gene calls are TRBV7-6 and TRBJ1-1; 7 bases agree with TRBD1. Trimming took 2 bases from V and 6 from J; bases not matched to a gene: 6. The CDR3 extends over 14 amino acids. Germline V gene data show CDR1 as SGHVS and CDR2 as FNYEAQ. CDR3 amino acids: CASSLTRGSSEAFF. CDR3 in DNA: TGTGCCAGCAGCTTAACCAGGGGGTCGTCTGAAGCTTTCTTT.

The chain carries TRBV15 and TRBJ2-7; D is unresolved. Germline CDR1 LNHNV, CDR2 YYDKDF (reference sequence). The CDR3 totals 15 residues. V lost 5 bases to trimming and J lost 2 bases, with 16 bases between them. Written as DNA, the CDR3 is TGTGCCACCAGCGGGGTCGGCGGCCAGACCTACGAGCAGTACTTC. It specifies CATSGVGGQTYEQYF.

V and J are TRBV27 and TRBJ1-2; no firm D call. The CDR3 covers 15 residues. V dropped 4 bases and J dropped 2 bases, with 14 bases sitting between them. Germline V gene lookup returns CDR1 MNHEY and CDR2 SMNVEV (reference sequence). CDR3 in amino acids: CASSSTFSGNYGYTF. CDR3 sequence (DNA): TGTGCCAGCAGTTCGACCTTTAGTGGGAACTATGGCTACACCTTC.

The chain couples TRBV9 to TRBJ1-2, with D perhaps TRBD1 (6 bases). The germline V gene encodes CDR1 SGDLS and CDR2 YYNGEE. Trimming removed 3 bases at V and 6 bases at J, with 18 bases between. This CDR3 contains 15 residues. CDR3 region: CASSGASDRSHGYTF. In DNA, the CDR3 is TGTGCCAGCAGCGGAGCCTCAGACAGGTCACATGGCTACACCTTC.

V is TRBV27 and J is TRBJ1-2, with TRBD1 matching 7 bases. J gave up 3 bases and V 5 bases, and 6 bases lay outside the gene matches. CDR1 MNHEY and CDR2 SMNVEV come from the germline V gene (reference sequence). The CDR3 extends over 14 amino acids. The CDR3 DNA sequence: TGTGCCAGCAGTCCATTAGACAGGGACTATGGCTACACCTTC. Its protein product is CASSPLDRDYGYTF.